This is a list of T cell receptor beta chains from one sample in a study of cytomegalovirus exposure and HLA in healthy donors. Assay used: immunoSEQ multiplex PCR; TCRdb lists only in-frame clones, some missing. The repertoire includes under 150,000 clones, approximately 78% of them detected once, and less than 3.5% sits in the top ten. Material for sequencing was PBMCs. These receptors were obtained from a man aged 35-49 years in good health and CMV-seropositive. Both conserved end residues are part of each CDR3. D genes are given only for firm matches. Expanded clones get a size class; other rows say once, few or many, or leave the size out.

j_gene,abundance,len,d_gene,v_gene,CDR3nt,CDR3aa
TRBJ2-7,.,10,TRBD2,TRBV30,TGTGCCTCCGGGAGGGACGAGCAGTACTTC,CASGRDEQYF
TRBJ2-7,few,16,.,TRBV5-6,TGTGCCAGCAGCTCGGGACCGGGACTCCAGTCCTACGAGCAGTACTTC,CASSSGPGLQSYEQYF
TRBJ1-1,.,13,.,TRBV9,TGTGCCAGCAGCGTAGCTACAGGCACTGAAGCTTTCTTT,CASSVATGTEAFF
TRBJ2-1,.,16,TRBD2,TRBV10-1,TGCGCCAGCAGTGAGATAGGTAGCGGGAGCTCCGATGAGCAGTTCTTC,CASSEIGSGSSDEQFF
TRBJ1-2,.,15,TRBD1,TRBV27,TGTGCCAGCAGTCTGACAGGACAGGAGGATTATGGCTACACCTTC,CASSLTGQEDYGYTF
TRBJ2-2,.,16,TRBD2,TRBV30,TGTGCCGGACAATACCTGGGACTAGGGAACACCGGGGAGCTGTTTTTT,CAGQYLGLGNTGELFF
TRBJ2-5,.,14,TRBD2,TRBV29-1,TGCAGCGTGAACCCTCTAGCGGGAGGCGAGACCCAGTACTTC,CSVNPLAGGETQYF
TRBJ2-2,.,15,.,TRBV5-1,TGCGCCAGCAGCTTGGCCGACAGGAACACCGGGGAGCTGTTTTTT,CASSLADRNTGELFF
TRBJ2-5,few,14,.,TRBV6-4,TGTGCCAGCAGTGACTCAACAGTCCAAGAGACCCAGTACTTC,CASSDSTVQETQYF
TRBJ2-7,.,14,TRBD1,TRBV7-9,TGTTCCAGCAGCCCAGACCGGGACAGATCCGAGCAGTACTTC,CSSSPDRDRSEQYF
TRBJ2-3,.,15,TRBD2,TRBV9,TGTGCCAGCAGCGTAGAGGGGACTAGCCCAGATACGCAGTATTTT,CASSVEGTSPDTQYF
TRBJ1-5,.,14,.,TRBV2,TGTGCCAGCATGAGGGAGAATAGCAATCAGCCCCAGCATTTT,CASMRENSNQPQHF
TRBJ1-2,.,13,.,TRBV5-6,TGTGCCAGCAGCTTAAACAGTTTCTATGGCTACACCTTC,CASSLNSFYGYTF
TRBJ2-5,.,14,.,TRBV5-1,TGCGCCAGCAGCCAGGCAGGGAACCAAGAGACCCAGTACTTC,CASSQAGNQETQYF
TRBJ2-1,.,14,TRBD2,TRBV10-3,TGTGCCATCAAGGGAAGCGGGAGGAACAATGAGCAGTTCTTC,CAIKGSGRNNEQFF
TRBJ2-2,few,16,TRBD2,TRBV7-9,TGTGCCAGCAGCTTAGACACTAGCGGTGGCACCGGGGAGCTGTTTTTT,CASSLDTSGGTGELFF
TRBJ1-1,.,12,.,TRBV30,TGTGCCTGGAACCCAGGAACCACTGAAGCTTTCTTT,CAWNPGTTEAFF
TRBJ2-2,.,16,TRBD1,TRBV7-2,TGTGCCAGCAGCTTAAGGGGGCGAGTGGACACCGGGGAGCTGTTTTTT,CASSLRGRVDTGELFF
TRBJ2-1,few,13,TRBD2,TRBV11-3,TGTGCCAGCAGCAGAGGGACTAGCACCCCACAGTTCTTC,CASSRGTSTPQFF
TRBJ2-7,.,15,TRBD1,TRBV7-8,TGTGCCAGCAGCCCACTCCGGGACAGCTCCTACGAGCAGTACTTC,CASSPLRDSSYEQYF
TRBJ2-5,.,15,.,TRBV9,TGTGCCAGCAGCGTAGCTTCTAACAGGGCAGAGACCCAGTACTTC,CASSVASNRAETQYF
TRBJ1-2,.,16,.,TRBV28,TGTGCCAGCAGGTCGAGCAGGGTCTTTTTTAACTATGGCTACACCTTC,CASRSSRVFFNYGYTF
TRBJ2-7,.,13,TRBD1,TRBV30,TGTGCCTGGGGACAGGGGGTCTCCTACGAGCAGTACTTC,CAWGQGVSYEQYF
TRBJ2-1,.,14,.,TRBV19,TGTGCCAGTAGGGCGGCCGGGGGAGACAATGAGCAGTTCTTC,CASRAAGGDNEQFF
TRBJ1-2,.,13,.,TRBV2,TGTGCCAGCAGTGAAAGCCCGACGAGGAGCTACACCTTC,CASSESPTRSYTF
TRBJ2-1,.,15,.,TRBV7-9,TGTGCCAGCAGCTTATCGGCGGACTCCTACAATGAGCAGTTCTTC,CASSLSADSYNEQFF
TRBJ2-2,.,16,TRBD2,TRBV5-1,TGCGCCAGCAACCCACTAGCGGGATCGAACACCGGGGAGCTGTTTTTT,CASNPLAGSNTGELFF
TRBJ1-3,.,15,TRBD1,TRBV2,TGTGCCAGCCAAGGACAGGGTATCGCTGGAAACACCATATATTTT,CASQGQGIAGNTIYF
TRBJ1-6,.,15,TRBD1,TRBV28,TGTGCCAGCAGTTTGAGGGACAGGCTTAATTCACCCCTCCACTTT,CASSLRDRLNSPLHF
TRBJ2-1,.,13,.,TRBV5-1,TGCGCCAGCAGCTTAGGAGGCCACAATGAGCAGTTCTTC,CASSLGGHNEQFF
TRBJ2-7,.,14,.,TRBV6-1,TGTGCCAGCATCCCGACAGGTCTTGGCTACGAGCAGTACTTC,CASIPTGLGYEQYF
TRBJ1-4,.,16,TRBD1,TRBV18,TGTGCCAGCTCACGGACAGGGGGCGCAACTAATGAAAAACTGTTTTTT,CASSRTGGATNEKLFF
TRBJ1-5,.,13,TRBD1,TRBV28,TGTGCCAGCAGTACGACAGGGAAACAGCCCCAGCATTTT,CASSTTGKQPQHF
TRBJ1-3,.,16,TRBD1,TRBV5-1,TGCGCCAGCAGCTCCGGACAGGGCGCGGCTGGAAACACCATATATTTT,CASSSGQGAAGNTIYF
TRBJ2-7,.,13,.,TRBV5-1,TGCGCCAGCAGATCGGGACTCACCTACGAGCAGTACTTC,CASRSGLTYEQYF
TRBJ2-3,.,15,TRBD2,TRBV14,TGTGCCAGCAGCCCACTAGCGGCCTACACAGATACGCAGTATTTT,CASSPLAAYTDTQYF
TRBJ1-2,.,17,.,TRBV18,TGTGCCAGCTCACCGAGTCCTGGGGGGAGTCTAGGCTATGGCTACACCTTC,CASSPSPGGSLGYGYTF
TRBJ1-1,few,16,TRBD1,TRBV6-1,TGTGCCAGCAGTGAAGGGCCCTGGACAGGGAACACTGAAGCTTTCTTT,CASSEGPWTGNTEAFF
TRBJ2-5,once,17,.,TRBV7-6,TGTGCCAGCAGCTTCATTTACCCCCTCAGGGCGAGGGAGACCCAGTACTTC,CASSFIYPLRARETQYF
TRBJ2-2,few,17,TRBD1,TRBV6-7,TGTGCCAGCAGTTACCCAGGGACAGGGGGCAACACCGGGGAGCTGTTTTTT,CASSYPGTGGNTGELFF
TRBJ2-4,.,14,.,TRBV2,TGTGCCAGCAGTGAAGGAGGGGACAATCACATTCAGTACTTC,CASSEGGDNHIQYF
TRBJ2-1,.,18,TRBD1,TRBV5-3,TGTGCCAGACCATCGGACATCAGGGGGCGGGACTCCTACAATGAGCAGTTCTTC,CARPSDIRGRDSYNEQFF
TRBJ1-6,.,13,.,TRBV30,TGTGCCTGGATCGGTTCGGGAAATTCACCCCTCCACTTT,CAWIGSGNSPLHF
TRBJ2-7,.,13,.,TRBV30,TGTGCCTGGAGGGAGACGAACTCCTACGAGCAGTACTTC,CAWRETNSYEQYF
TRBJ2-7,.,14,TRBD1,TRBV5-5,TGTGCCAGCAGCTTGGGGACAGGGGGCTACGAGCAGTACTTC,CASSLGTGGYEQYF
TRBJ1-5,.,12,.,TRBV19,TGTGCCAGTAGCCTGCGGTTGGAGCCCCAGCATTTT,CASSLRLEPQHF
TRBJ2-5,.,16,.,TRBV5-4,TGTGCCAGCAGCTTGGGAGGCTTGGGGAGCCAAGAGACCCAGTACTTC,CASSLGGLGSQETQYF
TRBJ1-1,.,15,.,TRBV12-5,TGTGCTAGTGGTTTCACAGGGACGAGGAACACTGAAGCTTTCTTT,CASGFTGTRNTEAFF